Many counts were recorded for the clone carrying this T cell receptor (beta chain). The antigen is undetermined. Germline CDR1 is SNHLY and CDR2 is FYNNEI. Trimming shortened V by 6 bases and J by 2 bases, and 9 bases separated the two germline ends. The CDR3 has 13 amino acids. The data belong to a study of T cells in Graves' hyperthyroidism and ophthalmopathy. The study's findings and limits: Blood shared most expanded thyroid clonotypes above 0.001.

Amplified TCR beta CDR3 regions derived from RNA transcripts. RT-PCR in the first round (using the HTBI primer set) targeted the TCR CDR3. Via MiXCR, TCRdb re-called the multiplex PCR reads, giving one row per CDR3 protein. The sample consists of some 490,000 distinct CDR3 sequences, around a fifth of them appearing once. It was uncontrolled infection, other autoimmune disease, pregnancy or lactation that excluded patients. The V call is TRBV2, the J call TRBJ2-3, with D unclear. The TCR was taken from a woman in her seventies with Graves' ophthalmopathy. Material: blood. In nucleotides, the CDR3 is TGTGCCAGCAGGAAGAGTGCCACAGATACGCAGTATTTT. Translation: CASRKSATDTQYF.